This TCR beta chain was found in a study of blood T cell repertoires in COVID-19 (dated by TCRdb to the early 2020s). The study in broad terms: Collaborator samples came from the United States, Italy and Spain and covered acute and convalescent phases of COVID-19. The dataset comprised deeply sampled blood TCRbeta repertoires from subjects exposed to, actively infected with, or recovered from COVID-19. The prospective study material was composed of cDNA or gDNA derived from T cells, B-cell-depleted T cells, or PBMCs. Samples were obtained from the ongoing ImmuneRACE study (first 160 participants) and from over 1,000 subjects provided by 6 global collaborators. HLA class I and class II types, where available, came from metadata supplied by the sample provider rather than from assay-based typing. The repertoires were released in a freely available public database intended as a resource for research on the immune response to SARS-CoV-2. A de-identified subject ID, COVID-19 status, age in years and sex were almost always included in the sample metadata.

TCRbeta CDR3 regions were amplified from genomic DNA by means of the immunoSEQ Assay, a bias-controlled multiplex PCR. In the original analysis: Within the assay, amplification of reference gene primers was used to estimate how many nucleated cells each sample contained. Sequence reads were collapsed and filtered to measure the absolute abundance of every unique TCRbeta CDR3 rearrangement. For each sample, productive Simpson clonality was calculated by taking the square root of Simpson's diversity index across productive rearrangements. Sourced from immuneACCESS, this table was stored by TCRdb with only in-frame sequences that have V and J called. A share of the clones is absent; for the studies checked, an unresolved V gene accounts for under half, and the remainder has no known explanation. That table is the source of V, J and clone size, and D and trimming were worked out from the DNA. The sample contains just under 60,000 clones, approximately 86% of them found a single time. More than 6.5% of the sample goes to the ten largest clones.

Trimming costs V 3 bases and J 6 bases, and their ends lie 15 bases apart. Via the germline V gene, CDR1 is SGHTA and CDR2 FQGNSA. The CDR3 starts with the cysteine, ends with the phenylalanine, and has 14 residues. Kept here is only the CDR3 DNA, which spans 42 bases and is read in frame from base 1. Paper-wide results and their limitations: The quantity of clinical and demographic metadata differed by source and by participant and was supplied without curation.

With respect to this clone: Its binding antigen is unknown. Per-base quality was not reported, and no clone a single base away is much larger than it.

The collaborating institutions used their own protocols to collect whole blood in K2EDTA tubes. For TCRbeta analysis, collaborators shipped samples as frozen whole blood, isolated PBMCs, or DNA extracted from either of those sample types. Rearrangement joined TRBV7-2 to TRBJ2-7; the D region possibly corresponds to TRBD1 (6 bases align). The specimen sequenced was peripheral blood. The source of this sequence is a human donor with active COVID-19. The donor label of this sample is uncertain. At the DNA level, the sequence is TGTGCCAGCAGCTTCTCACCGGACAGTGGCGAGCAGTACTTC. Its product reads: CASSFSPDSGEQYF.